A single sample is the source of the 25 T cell receptor beta chains below, sequenced in a study of PD-L1 blockade in urothelial cancer. Regarding time point: peripheral blood 6 weeks after treatment start. The repertoire was sequenced with immunoSEQ multiplex PCR; TCRdb's copy has only in-frame clones and lacks some. The table includes 30,000 or so clones, roughly nine tenths detected once. The specimen was PBMCs, collected around atezolizumab (anti-PD-L1) treatment. Receptor source: an elderly man with urothelial cancer.

The genes are TRBV6-6 and TRBJ2-7; D might be TRBD1 (5 bases). The CDR3 is made up of 14 amino acids. V lost 2 bases, J lost 0 bases, and 8 bases lay in between. CDR1 is MNHNY and CDR2 is SVGAGI in the germline V gene (reference sequence). This chain's CDR3 is CASSYDSSSYEQYF. The CDR3 DNA reads TGTGCCAGCAGTTACGACAGTAGCTCCTACGAGCAGTACTTC.

Only a few counts were recorded for this clone. This chain connects TRBV12-5 to TRBJ2-5; TRBD1 matches at 7 bases. The CDR3 length is 18 residues. V was clipped by 0 bases and J by 1 base; unmatched bases: 11. CDR1 is LGHNT, CDR2 FRNRAP, per germline. The CDR3 DNA sequence: TGTGCTAGTGGTTTGGTACGGTACAGCGAGGGGGCCCAAGAGACCCAGTACTTC. Protein product: CASGLVRYSEGAQETQYF.

This chain connects TRBV29-1 to TRBJ1-1; 9 nucleotides line up with TRBD1. Trimming cost V 7 bases and J 2 bases; bases outside gene matches: 11. The CDR3 length is 15 residues. Germline CDR1 and CDR2: SQVTM and ANQGSEA. The CDR3 coding sequence is TGCAGCGCAGCCGGGACAGGGCTTTTCAACACTGAAGCTTTCTTT. This codes for CSAAGTGLFNTEAFF.

This rearrangement joins TRBV14 to TRBJ2-7, with 8 nucleotides matching TRBD1. CDR3 size: 15 residues. Germline loops: CDR1 SGHDN, CDR2 FVKESK. Trimming cost V 1 base and J 2 bases; bases outside gene matches: 4. CDR3 in amino acids: CASSQGLTGAYEQYF. The CDR3 region has the DNA TGTGCCAGCAGCCAAGGGCTGACAGGGGCCTACGAGCAGTACTTC.

The chain links TRBV6-5 to TRBJ2-7, with 13 nucleotides matching TRBD2. Per germline, CDR1 MNHEY and CDR2 SVGAGI. V was pared by 6 bases and J by 3 bases, with 5 bases of the junction left unmatched. This CDR3 region has 15 residues. The CDR3 spells CASSRGLAGDYEQYF. The CDR3 nucleotides read TGTGCCAGCAGCCGTGGACTAGCGGGAGACTACGAGCAGTACTTC.

The chain links TRBV27 to TRBJ1-5; 7 bases map to TRBD1. Trimming cost V 3 bases and J 1 base; bases outside gene matches: 6. This CDR3 contains 16 residues. The germline V gene has CDR1 MNHEY and CDR2 SMNVEV (reference sequence). CDR3 nucleotide sequence: TGTGCCAGCAGTTTCAGGGGGACACAGAGCAATCAGCCCCAGCATTTT. This encodes CASSFRGTQSNQPQHF.

This rearrangement joins TRBV4-2 to TRBJ2-7; 7 nucleotides align to TRBD2. The CDR3 covers 13 residues. Germline values: CDR1 LGHNA, CDR2 YNFKEQ. Trimming cost V 7 bases and J 3 bases; bases outside gene matches: 6. CDR3 amino acids: CASNLGEGYEQYF. The CDR3 DNA sequence: TGTGCCAGCAACTTGGGGGAGGGCTACGAGCAGTACTTC.

This clone was seen only a few times. The J gene is TRBJ2-5, the V gene TRBV2, with 10 bases fitting TRBD2. The CDR3 is 16 amino acids. V was clipped by 3 bases and J by 5 bases; unmatched bases: 9. Per the germline V gene, CDR1 is SNHLY and CDR2 is FYNNEI. This CDR3 reads CASSDGLAGVWETQYF. The CDR3 nucleotides read TGTGCCAGCAGTGACGGGCTAGCGGGAGTATGGGAGACCCAGTACTTC.

This clone was recorded once. The chain is built from TRBV2 and TRBJ2-5; 7 nucleotides match TRBD2. The J segment lost 0 bases and the V segment lost 7 bases, leaving 5 bases of the junction unmatched. CDR3 length equals 14 residues. Germline CDR1 and CDR2: SNHLY and FYNNEI. The CDR3 DNA reads as TGTGCCAGCAACGGAGCGGGGTACCAAGAGACCCAGTACTTC. This gives the protein CASNGAGYQETQYF.

This chain uses TRBV5-5 with TRBJ2-1, with 7 bases lining up with TRBD2. V was clipped by 0 bases and J by 2 bases; unmatched bases: 2. From germline, CDR1 is SGHKS and CDR2 YYEKEE (reference sequence). The CDR3 has 15 amino acids. The CDR3 loop reads CASSLAAGAYNEQFF. The CDR3 nucleotides read TGTGCCAGCAGCTTGGCGGCGGGGGCCTACAATGAGCAGTTCTTC. The whole variable domain, filled in from reference TRBV5-5 and TRBJ2-1, reads DAGVTQSPTHLIKTRGQQVTLRCSPISGHKSVSWYQQVLGQGPQFIFQYYEKEERGRGNFPDRFSARQFPNYSSELNVNALLLGDSALYLCASSLAAGAYNEQFFGPGTRLTVL.

The chain joins TRBV19 to TRBJ2-7; D is perhaps TRBD2 (6 bases). Germline V gives CDR1 LNHDA, CDR2 SQIVND (reference sequence). Trimming removed 2 bases at V and 3 bases at J, with 8 bases between. CDR3 length: 13 amino acids. The CDR3 nucleotides are TGTGCCAGTAGTATACGGGGGTTCTACGAGCAGTACTTC. Protein: CASSIRGFYEQYF.

The chain joins TRBV25-1 to TRBJ1-1; D not resolved. The CDR3 length is 11 residues. Germline V gene data show CDR1 as MGHDK and CDR2 as SYGVNS. V lost 6 bases to trimming and J lost 4 bases, with 6 bases between them. The DNA of the CDR3 is TGTGCCAGCAGCTCGGGCACTGAAGCTTTCTTT. Its translation: CASSSGTEAFF. Full variable domain (remainder filled in from reference TRBV25-1 and TRBJ1-1): EADIYQTPRYLVIGTGKKITLECSQTMGHDKMYWYQQDPGMELHLIHYSYGVNSTEKGDLSSESTVSRIRTEHFPLTLESARPSHTSQYLCASSSGTEAFFGQGTRLTVV.

This clone showed up just a few times. The V call is TRBV30, the J call TRBJ1-1; 8 nucleotides agree with TRBD1. V lost 6 bases, J lost 7 bases, and 10 bases stayed unmatched. The CDR3 spans 13 residues. Germline V gives CDR1 GTSNPN, CDR2 SVGIG (reference sequence). CDR3 residues: CACRRQGAGEAFF. CDR3 DNA sequence: TGTGCCTGCCGGAGGCAGGGGGCTGGTGAAGCTTTCTTT.

The J gene is TRBJ2-1, the V gene TRBV9; TRBD1 matches at 10 bases. The germline V gene has CDR1 SGDLS and CDR2 YYNGEE. This CDR3 has 16 amino acids. Trimming cost V 0 bases and J 4 bases; bases outside gene matches: 4. The CDR3 nucleotides read TGTGCCAGCAGCGTAGGATCGGGACAGGGGTACAATGAGCAGTTCTTC. It yields the protein CASSVGSGQGYNEQFF.

The rearrangement links TRBV7-6 to TRBJ2-2, with D hard to call. This CDR3 has 13 residues. Looked up from germline, CDR1 is SGHVS and CDR2 is FNYEAQ. V dropped 5 bases and J dropped 1 base, with 5 bases sitting between them. CDR3 coding DNA: TGTGCCAGCAGCCCCCGGAACACCGGGGAGCTGTTTTTT. The encoded protein is CASSPRNTGELFF.

This chain connects TRBV19 to TRBJ1-3; no reliable D call. In germline, CDR1 is LNHDA, CDR2 SQIVND (reference sequence). The CDR3 is 14 amino acids. This CDR3 is CATQRSISGNTIYF. The CDR3 coding sequence is TGTGCGACTCAAAGGTCCATCTCTGGAAACACCATATATTTT.

The chain joins TRBV7-9 to TRBJ2-7, with D possibly being TRBD2 (6 bases). The CDR3 runs to 12 residues. V lost 5 bases and J 4 bases, leaving 9 bases between the germline ends. CDR1 and CDR2 (germline): SEHNR, FQNEAQ (reference sequence). The chain's CDR3 is CASSEGGYEQYF. The CDR3 region has the DNA TGTGCCAGCAGCGAGGGAGGATACGAGCAGTACTTC.

The chain has TRBV21-1 and TRBJ2-1; TRBD2 is the table's D call, not checked against the DNA. TRBV21-1 is a recognized pseudogene. This CDR3 region has 16 residues. The CDR3 DNA follows: TGTGCCAGCAGCAAAGTGGAACTAGCGCCTCTCAATGAGCAGTTCTTC. Its translation: CASSKVELAPLNEQFF.

The chain recombines TRBV9 with TRBJ2-1, with TRBD2 matching over 7 bases. Trimming removed 0 bases from V and 10 bases from J; junction bases left unmatched: 10. The CDR3 is 15 residues long. Germline CDR1 reads SGDLS; CDR2 reads YYNGEE. Written as DNA, the CDR3 is TGTGCCAGCAGCGTAGACGTGGCGAGCGGGAAAGAGCAGTTCTTC. It translates to CASSVDVASGKEQFF.

The rearrangement links TRBV7-2 to TRBJ2-1; D not resolved. CDR1 and CDR2 from the germline V gene are SGHTA and FQGNSA. CDR3 length: 16 residues. The V end was cut by 1 base, the J end by 7 bases, with 17 bases between. CDR3 DNA sequence: TGTGCCAGCAGCTTAGGCACCCACGGGTTGGGTAATGAGCAGTTCTTC. It is translated as CASSLGTHGLGNEQFF.

The chain employs TRBV5-1 and TRBJ2-1, with 10 bases aligning to TRBD2. Trimming cost V 0 bases and J 10 bases; bases outside gene matches: 7. This CDR3 is built from 15 residues. In germline, CDR1 is SGHRS, CDR2 YFSETQ. CDR3 DNA: TGCGCCAGCAGCTTGGGGGCTAGCGGGAGAATAGAGCAGTTCTTC. Translation: CASSLGASGRIEQFF.

A note on this clone: The junction and the germline gene differ at one end; a read error may be behind it. The V gene is TRBV28, the J gene TRBJ1-1; TRBD1 aligns across 7 bases. The CDR3 has 14 amino acids. CDR1 and CDR2 (germline): MDHEN, SYDVKM. CDR3 protein: CASSYRGSNAEAFF. The CDR3 bases are TGTGCCAGCAGTTACAGGGGATCGAACGCTGAAGCTTTCTTT.

This chain connects TRBV7-7 to TRBJ2-5; 7 nucleotides line up with TRBD2. There are 15 residues in the CDR3. Germline V lookup: CDR1 SSHAT, CDR2 FNYEAQ (reference sequence). V was pared by 1 base and J by 2 bases, with 4 bases of the junction left unmatched. The CDR3 sequence: CASSLGQGLQETQYF. For the CDR3, the DNA is TGTGCCAGCAGCTTAGGTCAGGGACTACAAGAGACCCAGTACTTC.

V and J are TRBV28 and TRBJ1-2; 9 bases are shared with TRBD1. The CDR3 covers 15 residues. Germline CDR1 and CDR2: MDHEN and SYDVKM. V lost 1 base to trimming and J lost 5 bases; unmatched junction nucleotides: 5. For the CDR3, the DNA is TGTGCCAGCAGTTTATCCGGGACAGGGAGTTATGGCTACACCTTC. Translating gives CASSLSGTGSYGYTF.

The chain couples TRBV2 to TRBJ1-2, with 9 positions matching TRBD1. The V and J ends lost 7 bases and 7 bases, in that order; junction bases with no gene match: 7. The CDR3 has 13 amino acids. Germline CDR1 and CDR2: SNHLY and FYNNEI. In DNA, the CDR3 is TGTGCCAGCACCCCGGACAGGGGAGGTGGCTACACCTTC. Protein sequence: CASTPDRGGGYTF.